These 16 T cell receptor beta chains share one sample of origin, sequenced in a study of PD-1 blockade in mismatch repair-deficient tumors. The assay was immunoSEQ multiplex PCR, and TCRdb's table has in-frame clones only and misses some. The data show some 120,000 clones, about 88% seen once. The starting material was peripheral blood, obtained 44 weeks after starting pembrolizumab. All receptors come from an adult with mismatch repair-deficient cancer.

The gene calls are TRBV5-1 and TRBJ2-7; D gene ambiguous. Germline CDR1 and CDR2: SGHRS and YFSETQ. This CDR3 is 14 amino acids long. The germline V and J ends were trimmed by 0 bases and 2 bases, with 9 bases remaining between them. CDR3: CASSLAAETYEQYF. CDR3 bases: TGCGCCAGCAGCTTGGCGGCGGAAACCTACGAGCAGTACTTC.

The rearrangement joins TRBV10-3 to TRBJ2-5; the D gene could be TRBD1 or TRBD2 (5 bases each). CDR3 size: 15 residues. With 6 bases removed from V and 0 bases from J, the gap between germline ends came to 14 bases. Germline V lookup: CDR1 ENHRY, CDR2 SYGVKD. The CDR3 DNA is TGTGCCATCAGCAACGGGACGACTAACCAAGAGACCCAGTACTTC. This gives the protein CAISNGTTNQETQYF.

J is TRBJ2-5 and V is TRBV4-1; maybe TRBD1 (6 bases). This CDR3 is built from 15 residues. The V end was cut by 1 base, the J end by 1 base, with 10 bases between. Germline CDR1 MGHRA, CDR2 YSYEKL. CDR3 sequence reads: CASSQGGHLQETQYF. CDR3 sequence (DNA): TGCGCCAGCAGCCAAGGGGGACACCTCCAAGAGACCCAGTACTTC.

The chain recombines TRBV29-1 with TRBJ2-7; weak D call: TRBD1 (6 bases). Germline values: CDR1 SQVTM, CDR2 ANQGSEA. The CDR3 contains 14 residues. V gave up 3 bases and J gave up 0 bases, with 12 bases separating them. The CDR3 here is CSVEVQGHSYEQYF. As DNA, the CDR3 is TGCAGCGTTGAGGTGCAGGGGCACTCCTACGAGCAGTACTTC.

The chain joins TRBV5-1 to TRBJ1-3; no clear D. There are 14 residues in the CDR3. V was shortened by 4 bases and J by 4 bases, with 12 bases between the two germline ends. CDR1 and CDR2 (germline): SGHRS, YFSETQ. The CDR3, as DNA: TGCGCCAGCAGCGAGGCGGGTAGCGGAAACACCATATATTTT. Amino acid sequence: CASSEAGSGNTIYF.

The chain employs TRBV6-6 and TRBJ2-2, with D perhaps TRBD1 or TRBD2 (5 bases each). Germline V CDR1 and CDR2: MNHNY, SVGAGI (reference sequence). Between the trimmed V and J ends, which lost 5 bases and 1 base, there was a span of 8 bases. The length of the CDR3 is 14 residues. CDR3: CASSSGQNTGELFF. The CDR3, as DNA: TGTGCCAGCAGTAGCGGACAGAACACCGGGGAGCTGTTTTTT.

This chain joins TRBV5-4 and TRBJ2-1; 11 bases align to TRBD2. V shed 3 bases, J shed 4 bases, and the junction held 6 bases outside the gene matches. The germline V gene has CDR1 SGHNT and CDR2 YYREEE (reference sequence). CDR3 length: 16 residues. The CDR3 sequence: CASSSDSGRAYNEQFF. Here the CDR3 DNA reads TGTGCCAGCAGCTCCGATAGCGGGAGGGCATACAATGAGCAGTTCTTC.

The chain has TRBV10-2 and TRBJ2-7; D is possibly TRBD2 (5 bases). CDR1 and CDR2 (germline): WSHSY, SAAADI. The CDR3 extends over 15 amino acids. The V gene lost 4 bases and the J gene lost 4 bases, with 17 bases spanning the gap. CDR3 region: CASSVGELGYYEQYF. CDR3 DNA: TGCGCCAGCAGTGTGGGTGAACTAGGTTATTACGAGCAGTACTTC.

V is TRBV5-1 and J is TRBJ2-7, with TRBD1 as a possible D gene (6 bases). V lost 4 bases, J lost 0 bases, and 14 bases lay in between. Germline V gene data show CDR1 as SGHRS and CDR2 as YFSETQ. The CDR3 length is 15 residues. CDR3: CASSPGRGGSYEQYF. In DNA form, the CDR3 reads TGCGCCAGCAGCCCAGGACGAGGGGGCTCCTACGAGCAGTACTTC.

The chain carries TRBV10-3 and TRBJ1-1; the D gene is possibly TRBD1 (6 bases). From germline, CDR1 is ENHRY and CDR2 SYGVKD. The CDR3 spans 13 residues. V was pared by 6 bases and J by 3 bases, with 11 bases between. This CDR3 is CAIRRGGDTEAFF. CDR3 DNA sequence: TGTGCCATCAGAAGGGGGGGAGACACTGAAGCTTTCTTT.

The chain couples TRBV5-1 to TRBJ1-2, with TRBD1 matching over 8 bases. CDR1 and CDR2 (germline): SGHRS, YFSETQ. This CDR3 has 15 residues. V shed 3 bases and J 0 bases; nucleotides not matched to a gene: 4. CDR3 protein: CASSYWTGTNYGYTF. Here the CDR3 DNA reads TGCGCCAGCAGCTACTGGACAGGGACTAACTATGGCTACACCTTC. Using reference TRBV5-1 and TRBJ1-2 for the parts outside the CDR3, the full variable domain is KAGVTQTPRYLIKTRGQQVTLSCSPISGHRSVSWYQQTPGQGLQFLFEYFSETQRNKGNFPGRFSGRQFSNSRSEMNVSTLELGDSALYLCASSYWTGTNYGYTFGSGTRLTVV.

The J gene is TRBJ1-3, the V gene TRBV19; tentatively, D is TRBD1 (5 bases). The CDR3 covers 18 residues. V was shortened by 7 bases and J by 0 bases, with 22 bases between the two germline ends. Germline CDR1 and CDR2: LNHDA and SQIVND (reference sequence). The chain's CDR3 is CASTRAGNLDRSGNTIYF. CDR3 nucleotide sequence: TGTGCCAGTACGAGGGCAGGGAACTTAGATCGCTCTGGAAACACCATATATTTT.

The V gene is TRBV20-1, the J gene TRBJ1-3; D gene unclear. The V end was cut by 3 bases, the J end by 3 bases, with 0 bases between. The CDR3 runs 10 residues. CDR1 and CDR2 (germline): DFQATT, SNEGSKA (reference sequence). The CDR3 region has the DNA TGCAGTGCTAGTGGAAACACCATATATTTT. This encodes CSASGNTIYF.

The chain employs TRBV7-9 and TRBJ2-1; 9 bases line up with TRBD2. CDR1 SEHNR and CDR2 FQNEAQ come from the germline V gene (reference sequence). The CDR3 contains 17 residues. V was pared by 5 bases and J by 7 bases, with 15 bases of the junction left unmatched. The CDR3 loop is CASSPTPLAGHGNEQFF. The CDR3 coding sequence is TGTGCCAGCAGCCCCACCCCTCTAGCGGGACATGGGAATGAGCAGTTCTTC.

The chain carries TRBV21-1 and TRBJ2-7. TRBV21-1 is a known pseudogene. CDR3 size: 16 residues. CDR3 DNA sequence: TGTGCCAGCAGCAAAGCGGTGCCCCCGGCGTTCCACGAGCAGTACTTC. Its translation is CASSKAVPPAFHEQYF.

The rearrangement links TRBV4-1 to TRBJ2-2; D is undetermined. V gave up 0 bases and J gave up 6 bases, with 11 bases separating them. This CDR3 region has 15 residues. Germline V lookup: CDR1 MGHRA, CDR2 YSYEKL. CDR3 amino acids: CASSQDVAPPGELFF. The CDR3 nucleotides are TGCGCCAGCAGCCAAGATGTAGCCCCACCCGGGGAGCTGTTTTTT.